This entry is about one TCR beta chain. Its antigen remains unidentified. Measured with immunoSEQ multiplex PCR; TCRdb has only the in-frame clones, and not every one. This sample has over 45,000 clones; over 85% occur once, and the top ten carry over 0.95%. Germline V lookup: CDR1 DFQATT, CDR2 SNEGSKA (reference sequence). This CDR3 comprises 11 residues. V lost 5 bases and J 5 bases, leaving 9 bases between the germline ends. The data belong to a study of cytomegalovirus exposure and HLA in healthy donors. Study outcomes and limitations: The investigators catalogued 150 or so TCR beta chains as cytomegalovirus-associated. Later, an analysis found that TCR clusters from the first cohort tended to co-occur in the roughly 110 validation repertoires.

The chain recombines TRBV20-1 with TRBJ1-1; no clear D. The receptor comes from a man younger than 30 in good health and CMV-seronegative. Source material: PBMCs. CDR3 DNA sequence: TGCAGTGCTGTCGCGAGGACTGAAGCTTTCTTT. It specifies CSAVARTEAFF.